One T cell receptor beta chain is described in this entry. As processed by the authors: Reference gene primer amplification yielded estimated nucleated cell counts. This table comes from immunoSEQ multiplex PCR, and its TCRdb copy is limited to in-frame clones, with some not included. That table gives V, J and clone size, and the DNA gave D and trimming. The repertoire has roughly 110,000 clones, 80% to 90% of them found once; the top ten carry about 10%. This specimen belongs to a study of blood T cell repertoires in COVID-19. At the level of the study: T cells, B-cell-depleted T cells, or PBMCs supplied cDNA or gDNA.

V lost 4 bases to trimming and J lost 2 bases; unmatched junction nucleotides: 5. Germline V gene data show CDR1 as SGHRS and CDR2 as YFSETQ. CDR3 length: 14 amino acids. Sequenced sample: peripheral blood. V gene TRBV5-1 combines with J gene TRBJ2-7; 8 bases fit TRBD1. The TCR was taken from a human donor in a cohort sampled during active COVID-19. CDR3 region: CASSADRAAYEQYF. The CDR3 DNA is TGCGCCAGCAGCGCGGACAGGGCGGCCTACGAGCAGTACTTC.